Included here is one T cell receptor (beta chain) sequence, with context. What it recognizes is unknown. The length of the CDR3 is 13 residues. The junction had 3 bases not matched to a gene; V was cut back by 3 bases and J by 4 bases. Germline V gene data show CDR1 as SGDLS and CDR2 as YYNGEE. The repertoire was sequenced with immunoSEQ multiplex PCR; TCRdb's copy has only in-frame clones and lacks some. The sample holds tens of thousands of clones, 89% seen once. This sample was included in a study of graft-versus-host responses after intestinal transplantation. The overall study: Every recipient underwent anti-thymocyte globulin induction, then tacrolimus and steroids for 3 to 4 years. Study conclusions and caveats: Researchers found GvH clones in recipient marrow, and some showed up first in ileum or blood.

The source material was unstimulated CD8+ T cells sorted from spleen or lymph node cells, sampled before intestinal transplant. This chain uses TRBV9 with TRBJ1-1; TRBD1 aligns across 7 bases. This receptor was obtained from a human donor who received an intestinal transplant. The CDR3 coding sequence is TGTGCCAGCAGCGCAGGGGGAGGCACTGAAGCTTTCTTT. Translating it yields CASSAGGGTEAFF.